Shown below are 4 T cell receptor beta chains from a single sample sequenced in a study of identical twins. TCRdb re-derived calls from the 5' RACE reads in MiXCR, one entry per CDR3 protein. The sample comprises a few hundred thousand distinct CDR3 sequences, roughly 13% of which are singletons, and roughly 4.2% rests with the top ten. These records were also assigned to another study, of yellow fever vaccine responses in identical twins.

Source material: memory (CD45RO+) T cells sorted from blood. All receptors derive from a woman under 30 in good health.

This clonotype has more than one count but fewer than ten. The CDR3 DNA is TGCGCCAGCAGCCCCTCAGGACAGGGGCAAGAGACCCAGTACTTC. Amino acids: CASSPSGQGQETQYF. This chain connects TRBV5-1 to TRBJ2-5, with 9 positions matching TRBD1. Looked up from germline, CDR1 is SGHRS and CDR2 is YFSETQ. This CDR3 comprises 15 residues. J was trimmed by 2 bases and V by 4 bases; bases with no gene match: 6.

The chain links TRBV27 to TRBJ2-7; 12 nucleotides agree with TRBD2. This CDR3 has 16 residues. Germline assignment: CDR1 MNHEY and CDR2 SMNVEV (reference sequence). V shed 5 bases and J 4 bases; nucleotides not matched to a gene: 9. CDR3 region: CASSLVLAGGQYEQYF. The CDR3 nucleotides are TGTGCCAGCAGTCTAGTTCTAGCGGGAGGGCAATACGAGCAGTACTTC.

This clonotype came up a few times. The V call is TRBV5-4, the J call TRBJ2-1, with 9 bases matching TRBD2. In germline, CDR1 is SGHNT, CDR2 YYREEE (reference sequence). The CDR3 consists of 15 residues. The junction had 4 bases not matched to a gene; V was cut back by 0 bases and J by 6 bases. The chain's CDR3 is CASSLVASGANEQFF. CDR3 DNA sequence: TGTGCCAGCAGCTTGGTGGCTAGCGGGGCCAATGAGCAGTTCTTC.

V gene TRBV10-3 combines with J gene TRBJ2-3; D not resolved. With 3 bases removed from V and 3 bases from J, the gap between germline ends came to 4 bases. Germline assignment: CDR1 ENHRY and CDR2 SYGVKD. The CDR3 is 12 residues long. The CDR3 DNA is TGTGCCATCAGTGATGGTACAGATACGCAGTATTTT. Its translation: CAISDGTDTQYF.